What follows are 27 T cell receptor beta chains derived from one specimen sequenced in a study of molecular identifiers for immune sequencing clone quantification. TCRdb reprocessed the PCR reads via MiXCR and lists one record per CDR3 protein. The sample has some 94,000 distinct CDR3 sequences; nearly 25% are singletons. Specimen: naive CD8+ T cells from blood, with Jurkat cell RNA spiked in. Subset denoted: FACS-sorted CD8+CD4-CCR7+CD45RA+ naive T cells. The receptors derive from a human donor in good health. Some libraries in this study had Jurkat cell RNA spiked in.

This clonotype was seen ten or more times. The chain uses TRBV12-3 or TRBV12-4 and TRBJ2-5; the D gene is possibly TRBD2 (6 bases). The CDR3 runs to 15 residues. V lost 6 bases to trimming and J lost 5 bases, with 19 bases between them. CDR3 sequence (DNA): TGTGCCAGCAGCCCCTTTGGAGGGGTCACGGAGACCCAGTACTTC. Translation gives CASSPFGGVTETQYF.

This clonotype was seen ten or more times. The J gene is TRBJ2-3, the V gene TRBV4-3, with 7 bases that match TRBD2. CDR1 and CDR2 from the germline V gene are LGHNA and YSLEER. This CDR3 comprises 16 residues. With V trimmed by 4 bases and J by 0 bases, 7 bases remained unmatched. CDR3 protein: CASSPGLVRSTDTQYF. The CDR3 nucleotides read TGCGCCAGCAGCCCCGGACTAGTCAGAAGCACAGATACGCAGTATTTT.

Regarding this clonotype: Given a much more abundant clone one base away, this may be a read error. The chain recombines TRBV7-9 with TRBJ1-1, with 8 nucleotides matching TRBD1. Germline CDR1 SEHNR, CDR2 FQNEAQ (reference sequence). There are 15 residues in the CDR3. In DNA form, the CDR3 reads TGTGCCAGCAGCTTAGGGACAGGGTTATCCACTGAAGCTCTCTTT. It encodes CASSLGTGLSTEALF.

CDR3 coding DNA: TGTGCCAGCAGCTCCCCACGTGAGGCGGTGAGGCCTGGGGCCAACGTCCTGACTTTC. This translates into CASSSPREAVRPGANVLTF. The chain uses TRBV7-2 and TRBJ2-6; no clear D gene. The length of the CDR3 is 19 residues. V dropped 4 bases and J dropped 2 bases, with 21 bases sitting between them. Germline CDR1 is SGHTA and CDR2 is FQGNSA.

With respect to this clonotype: The final CDR3 position lacks the conserved phenylalanine or tryptophan, pointing to a likely read error. The rearrangement uses TRBV20-1 and TRBJ1-1; D is perhaps TRBD1 (6 bases). The CDR3 runs to 14 residues. The germline V and J ends were trimmed by 0 bases and 2 bases, with 10 bases remaining between them. Germline V lookup: CDR1 DFQATT, CDR2 SNEGSKA (reference sequence). Here the CDR3 DNA reads TGCAGTGCTAGAGAAACAGGGTACAACACTGAAGCTTTCTAT. Translating it yields CSARETGYNTEAFY.

This clonotype appeared many times. The gene calls are TRBV6-5 and TRBJ1-5; D ambiguous. CDR3 size: 13 residues. Per the germline V gene, CDR1 is MNHEY and CDR2 is SVGAGI. V lost 8 bases, J lost 2 bases, and 10 bases lay in between. The DNA of the CDR3 is TGTGCCAGCGCCTCGGGAGGCAATCAGCCCCAGCATTTT. Amino acid sequence: CASASGGNQPQHF.

This clonotype was counted between two and nine times. The chain couples TRBV28 to TRBJ2-5; D gene unclear. The CDR3 runs 13 residues. Germline CDR1 is MDHEN and CDR2 is SYDVKM. The V gene lost 1 base and the J gene lost 2 bases, with 5 bases spanning the gap. The DNA of the CDR3 is TGTGCCAGCAGTTTATCTATTCAAGAGACCCAGTACTTC. Translating gives CASSLSIQETQYF.

To note about this clonotype: A read error is possible here, since a much larger clone lies one base away. This chain joins TRBV7-9 and TRBJ2-3; the match to TRBD2 covers 10 bases. From germline, CDR1 is SEHNR and CDR2 FQNEAQ (reference sequence). The length of the CDR3 is 16 residues. Germline trimming cut 5 bases from V and 8 bases from J; bases unmatched to any gene: 13. DNA for the CDR3: TGTGCCAGCAGCGGAACTAGCGGGAAGAATTCAGCTACGCAGTATTTT. Its translation: CASSGTSGKNSATQYF.

V gene TRBV12-3 or TRBV12-4 combines with J gene TRBJ2-3; unclear D gene. This CDR3 is 11 amino acids long. Trimming shortened V by 7 bases and J by 1 base, and 3 bases separated the two germline ends. CDR3 amino acids: CASTGTDTQYF. The CDR3, as DNA: TGTGCCAGCACCGGCACAGATACGCAGTATTTT.

For this clonotype: One end of the junction is discordant with germline, which a read error may explain. This sequence joins TRBV11-3 and TRBJ2-1; D unclear. CDR3 length: 13 residues. The germline V gene has CDR1 SGHNT and CDR2 YENEEA. This CDR3 is CASSFPGDNEQLF. The CDR3, as DNA: TGTGCCAGCAGCTTCCCGGGCGACAATGAGCAGCTCTTC. Using reference TRBV11-3 and TRBJ2-1 for the parts outside the CDR3, the full variable domain is EAGVVQSPRYKIIEKKQPVAFWCNPISGHNTLYWYLQNLGQGPELLIRYENEEAVDDSQLPKDRFSAERLKGVDSTLKIQPAELGDSAVYLCASSFPGDNEQLFGPGTRLTVL.

About this clonotype: A much larger clonotype is one base distant, so this may be a read error. The chain uses TRBV6-5 and TRBJ2-7; 11 bases map to TRBD2. Germline CDR1 MNHEY, CDR2 SVGAGI. The CDR3 consists of 13 residues. The CDR3 DNA reads TGTGCCAGCAGTTATAGCGGGAGGGTCGAGCAGTGCTTC. This gives the protein CASSYSGRVEQCF.

The sample holds many counts of this clonotype. This chain uses TRBV30 with TRBJ2-5, with TRBD2 matching 8 bases. The CDR3 has 16 amino acids. The trim removed 2 bases at V and 4 bases at J, leaving 12 bases unmatched. Germline assignment: CDR1 GTSNPN and CDR2 SVGIG (reference sequence). The CDR3 loop reads CAWSKDPGLGSETQYF. The CDR3 DNA follows: TGTGCCTGGAGTAAGGACCCGGGACTAGGATCAGAGACCCAGTACTTC.

Points on this clonotype: A much larger clone differs from this one at a single base, so this may be a read error. The V and J genes are TRBV27 and TRBJ1-5, with D possibly matching TRBD1 (5 bases). CDR3 length: 16 residues. Germline V gene data show CDR1 as MNHEY and CDR2 as SMNVEV (reference sequence). CDR3 DNA: TGTGCCAGCCGATTCCGGGGGTTGGGGGTGAATCAGCCCCAGCTTTTT. Translating it yields CASRFRGLGVNQPQLF.

The chain combines TRBV30 with TRBJ2-7, with 7 bases aligning to TRBD2. Germline CDR1 is GTSNPN and CDR2 is SVGIG (reference sequence). Trimming cost V 2 bases and J 4 bases; bases outside gene matches: 8. This CDR3 region has 14 residues. The CDR3 reads CAWSTAGVGYEQYF. CDR3 coding DNA: TGTGCCTGGAGTACGGCGGGAGTTGGTTACGAGCAGTACTTC.

The table lists this clonotype with many counts. The chain uses TRBV14 and TRBJ2-7, with D hard to call. The length of the CDR3 is 12 residues. Germline values: CDR1 SGHDN, CDR2 FVKESK. The V end lost 8 bases, the J end lost 0 bases, and 8 bases lay between the germline ends. As DNA, the CDR3 is TGTGCCAGCGGCGAGACCTCCTACGAGCAGTACTTC. This translates into CASGETSYEQYF.

Remarks on this clonotype: A junction boundary mismatches the germline segment, possibly from a read error. The chain has TRBV7-3 and TRBJ2-6, with 10 nucleotides matching TRBD1. This CDR3 contains 15 residues. CDR1 is SGHTA and CDR2 is FQGTGA in the germline V gene. The CDR3 nucleotides are TGTGCCCGCAGCTTGGGACAGGGGCCCGACCACGTCCTGACTTTC. This sequence encodes CARSLGQGPDHVLTF. The full variable domain, in which reference TRBV7-3 and TRBJ2-6 provide the parts outside the CDR3, is GAGVSQTPSNKVTEKGKYVELRCDPISGHTALYWYRQSLGQGPEFLIYFQGTGAADDSGLPNDRFFAVRPEGSVSTLKIQRTERGDSAVYLCARSLGQGPDHVLTFGAGSRLTVL.

Remarks on this clonotype: A much more abundant neighbour one base away suggests this may be a read error. The CDR3 loop is CASSPRLAGTRDTQYF. Written as DNA, the CDR3 is TGTGCCAGCAGTCCTCGACTAGCGGGGACCCGAGATACGCAGTATTTT. The gene calls are TRBV27 and TRBJ2-3; TRBD2 aligns across 11 bases. CDR1 and CDR2 from the germline V gene are MNHEY and SMNVEV (reference sequence). The V segment lost 5 bases and the J segment 5 bases; nucleotides outside the gene matches: 9. The CDR3 covers 16 residues.

This clonotype showed up many times. One end of the junction varies from germline; a read error may be responsible. The chain is built from TRBV2 and TRBJ2-3, with D unresolved. Germline V CDR1 and CDR2: SNHLY, FYNNEI. The CDR3 extends over 10 amino acids. Here the CDR3 reads CASKEDTQYF. The CDR3 DNA reads TGTGCAAGCAAAGAAGATACGCAGTATTTT. Using reference TRBV2 and TRBJ2-3 for the parts outside the CDR3, the full variable domain is EPEVTQTPSHQVTQMGQEVILRCVPISNHLYFYWYRQILGQKVEFLVSFYNNEISEKSEIFDDQFSVERPDGSNFTLKIRSTKLEDSAMYFCASKEDTQYFGPGTRLTVL.

This clonotype was observed at least ten times. The chain employs TRBV5-1 and TRBJ2-7; tentative D call: TRBD2 (5 bases). This CDR3 is 15 amino acids long. In germline, CDR1 is SGHRS, CDR2 YFSETQ. Trimming took off 3 bases at V and 0 bases at J, with 13 bases between the two ends. CDR3 protein: CASSWTPGPSYEQYF. The CDR3 region has the DNA TGCGCCAGCAGCTGGACTCCCGGGCCCTCCTACGAGCAGTACTTC.

This clonotype was found a few times. The CDR3, as DNA: TGTGCCAGCAGTTATGTGGGTGACACCATATATTTT. Its translation is CASSYVGDTIYF. The rearrangement links TRBV25-1 to TRBJ1-3; D gene uncertain. This CDR3 has 12 residues. Per the germline V gene, CDR1 is MGHDK and CDR2 is SYGVNS. Deletions cut 5 bases from V and 8 bases from J, with 10 bases between.

The chain recombines TRBV6-2 or TRBV6-3 with TRBJ1-5; D is unclear. This CDR3 spans 20 amino acids. Between the trimmed V and J ends, which lost 0 bases and 5 bases, there was a span of 26 bases. Germline CDR1 is MNHEY and CDR2 is SVGEGT. This chain's CDR3 is CASSYSVSVSVTLWDQPQHF. The CDR3 coding sequence is TGTGCCAGCAGTTACTCGGTTTCCGTTTCCGTGACTTTATGGGATCAGCCCCAGCATTTT.

V is TRBV18 and J is TRBJ1-4; D is perhaps TRBD1 (5 bases). The CDR3 is 15 amino acids. Trimming took off 6 bases at V and 4 bases at J, with 15 bases between the two ends. The V gene's germline CDR1 is KGHSH and CDR2 LQKENI. CDR3 amino acids: CASSPTGTDNEKLFF. The DNA of the CDR3 is TGTGCCAGCTCGCCCACCGGGACTGATAATGAAAAACTGTTTTTT.

In this sample, this clonotype turned up many times. The chain recombines TRBV19 with TRBJ1-5; 7 nucleotides align to TRBD1. Trimming took 7 bases from V and 2 from J; bases not matched to a gene: 8. CDR3 length: 15 residues. Germline V gene data show CDR1 as LNHDA and CDR2 as SQIVND (reference sequence). The chain's CDR3 is CASTPLGGGNQPQHF. CDR3 nucleotide sequence: TGTGCCAGTACCCCCCTAGGGGGCGGCAATCAGCCCCAGCATTTT.

This clonotype was seen many times. The genes are TRBV6-5 and TRBJ2-3, with D perhaps TRBD1 or TRBD2 (5 bases each). The CDR3 contains 14 residues. The V and J ends lost 6 bases and 4 bases respectively, with 14 bases between them. CDR1 is MNHEY and CDR2 is SVGAGI in the germline V gene. The CDR3 is CASSDGEGSDTQYF. The CDR3 nucleotides are TGTGCCAGCAGCGACGGTGAGGGGTCAGATACGCAGTATTTT.

The chain is built from TRBV9 and TRBJ1-5; unclear D gene. CDR1 and CDR2 (germline): SGDLS, YYNGEE. This CDR3 has 15 residues. V was shortened by 0 bases and J by 0 bases, with 7 bases between the two germline ends. DNA of the CDR3: TGTGCCAGCAGCGTAGGGGGATATAGCAATCAGCCCCAGCATTTT. Encoded protein: CASSVGGYSNQPQHF.

As for this clonotype: A single base separates this from a much larger clone, so it may be a read error. V and J are TRBV24-1 and TRBJ2-1, with 8 bases matching TRBD1. The CDR3 extends over 13 amino acids. Germline V gives CDR1 KGHDR, CDR2 SFDVKD. CDR3: CATGDLQGAEQFF. CDR3 DNA: TGTGCCACCGGTGATTTGCAGGGGGCTGAGCAGTTCTTC.

This clonotype was detected a few times. The V call is TRBV4-3, the J call TRBJ2-5, with D unclear. V was pared by 0 bases and J by 4 bases, with 9 bases between. Germline V gene lookup returns CDR1 LGHNA and CDR2 YSLEER. The CDR3 extends over 14 amino acids. CDR3 DNA: TGCGCCAGCAGCCAAGAGTTCCCATCAGAGACCCAGTACTTC. Protein product: CASSQEFPSETQYF.